These 32 T cell receptor beta chains were all obtained from the same sample, sequenced in a study of CD8 T cells in Susac syndrome. An amount of RNA that ranged from roughly 0.5 to 1 ug was reverse transcribed with random hexamers. TCRdb re-called the immunoSEQ multiplex PCR reads with MiXCR, one entry per CDR3 protein. This sample yields about 76,000 distinct CDR3 sequences, of which 90% to 95% are seen a single time; roughly 0.45% belongs to the top ten. The sample consisted of CD8+ T cells from PBMCs. These receptors originate from a human donor with Susac syndrome.

The rearrangement joins TRBV19 to TRBJ1-1; TRBD1 matches at 8 bases. V lost 4 bases, J lost 0 bases, and 4 bases stayed unmatched. Germline assignment: CDR1 LNHDA and CDR2 SQIVND (reference sequence). CDR3 size: 15 residues. The CDR3 nucleotides are TGTGCCAGTAGTACGGGGACAGGTATGAACACTGAAGCTTTCTTT. Translation: CASSTGTGMNTEAFF.

The chain employs TRBV20-1 and TRBJ1-1; a weak D match, TRBD1 (5 bases). The CDR3 sequence is 14 residues long. V was shortened by 0 bases and J by 4 bases, with 12 bases between the two germline ends. Germline V CDR1 and CDR2: DFQATT, SNEGSKA (reference sequence). CDR3 sequence (DNA): TGCAGTGCTAGAGATGAAGCAGGGCCCACTGAAGCTTTCTTT. It yields the protein CSARDEAGPTEAFF.

This rearrangement joins TRBV5-1 to TRBJ1-1; 8 bases line up with TRBD1. The trim removed 2 bases at V and 8 bases at J, leaving 8 bases unmatched. Per the germline V gene, CDR1 is SGHRS and CDR2 is YFSETQ. The CDR3 runs 14 residues. The CDR3 is CASSLGQGRGEAFF. CDR3 DNA: TGCGCCAGCAGCTTAGGACAGGGACGAGGGGAAGCTTTCTTT.

CDR3 loop: CASREGGPYNEQFF. CDR3 DNA: TGTGCCAGCAGGGAAGGGGGCCCCTACAATGAGCAGTTCTTC. The chain has TRBV5-6 and TRBJ2-1; 7 bases map to TRBD1. Germline V gene sequence: CDR1 SGHDT, CDR2 YYEEEE. The V segment lost 5 bases and the J segment 2 bases; nucleotides outside the gene matches: 4. This CDR3 region has 14 residues.

The gene calls are TRBV30 and TRBJ2-2, with D perhaps TRBD1 or TRBD2 (5 bases each). The V end lost 5 bases, the J end lost 6 bases, and 7 bases lay between the germline ends. CDR1 is GTSNPN and CDR2 is SVGIG in the germline V gene (reference sequence). This CDR3 has 11 amino acids. Here the CDR3 DNA reads TGTGCCTGGGTGGGGGCCGGGGAGCTGTTTTTT. Translation: CAWVGAGELFF.

The chain recombines TRBV20-1 with TRBJ2-7, with 7 bases matching TRBD1. V was clipped by 0 bases and J by 2 bases; unmatched bases: 7. The CDR3 length is 15 residues. CDR1 DFQATT and CDR2 SNEGSKA come from the germline V gene (reference sequence). CDR3 sequence (DNA): TGCAGTGCTAGAGAAAAGGGGACAGTTGCCTACGAGCAGTACTTC. Translating gives CSAREKGTVAYEQYF.

The V and J genes are TRBV12-3 or TRBV12-4 and TRBJ1-5, with 7 bases aligning to TRBD1. The V and J ends lost 8 bases and 5 bases, in that order; junction bases with no gene match: 9. The CDR3 loop spans 14 amino acids. The CDR3 sequence: CASETGYGYQPQHF. CDR3 DNA sequence: TGTGCCAGCGAGACAGGGTACGGGTATCAGCCCCAGCATTTT.

The chain has TRBV19 and TRBJ2-4; D not certain. The CDR3 has 15 amino acids. Trimming shortened V by 3 bases and J by 1 base, and 10 bases separated the two germline ends. Germline lookup yields CDR1 LNHDA and CDR2 SQIVND (reference sequence). DNA of the CDR3: TGTGCCAGTAGTATTGGACCTCTCGCCAAAAACATTCAGTACTTC. Its protein is CASSIGPLAKNIQYF.

The V and J genes are TRBV4-3 and TRBJ2-1, with 8 nucleotides matching TRBD2. The CDR3 has 18 residues. V was clipped by 1 base and J by 0 bases; unmatched bases: 8. Germline loops: CDR1 LGHNA, CDR2 YSLEER. In DNA form, the CDR3 reads TGCGCCAGCAGCCAAGGGGTAGCGGGACTAACCTCCTACAATGAGCAGTTCTTC. It is translated as CASSQGVAGLTSYNEQFF.

V is TRBV4-2 and J is TRBJ1-5; D may be TRBD1 (6 bases). V lost 0 bases and J 3 bases, leaving 9 bases between the germline ends. This CDR3 contains 15 residues. In germline, CDR1 is LGHNA, CDR2 YNFKEQ. CDR3 in amino acids: CASSQEDSINQPQHF. The CDR3 coding sequence is TGTGCCAGCAGCCAAGAGGACAGTATCAATCAGCCCCAGCATTTT.

The CDR3 DNA follows: TGTGCCAGTTGTCCGGATAGCGGGAGTGGGGATACGCAGTATTTT. Protein sequence: CASCPDSGSGDTQYF. The V call is TRBV2, the J call TRBJ2-3; 9 nucleotides align to TRBD2. The germline CDR1 and CDR2 sequences are SNHLY and FYNNEI. V gave up 9 bases and J gave up 6 bases; unmatched junction bases: 13. The CDR3 sequence is 15 residues long.

The CDR3, as DNA: TGTGCCAGCAGTTACTTCGGGGGCTACAATGAGCAGTTCTTC. Residues: CASSYFGGYNEQFF. The genes are TRBV6-5 and TRBJ2-1, with D perhaps matching TRBD2 (6 bases). CDR1 and CDR2 from the germline V gene are MNHEY and SVGAGI. The CDR3 loop spans 14 amino acids. V dropped 1 base and J dropped 3 bases, with 7 bases sitting between them.

The chain uses TRBV19 and TRBJ2-3, with D perhaps matching TRBD2 (5 bases). V lost 7 bases and J 1 base, leaving 12 bases between the germline ends. CDR3 length: 14 amino acids. The germline V gene encodes CDR1 LNHDA and CDR2 SQIVND (reference sequence). The CDR3 here is CASKDSTRTDTQYF. The CDR3, as DNA: TGTGCCAGTAAGGACTCGACTCGCACAGATACGCAGTATTTT.

The CDR3 DNA reads as TGCAGCGTTTTAACGCAGGGAGTTTTCTACACCTTC. Protein sequence: CSVLTQGVFYTF. The rearrangement joins TRBV29-1 to TRBJ1-2, with D possibly matching TRBD1 (5 bases). Trimming removed 5 bases at V and 10 bases at J, with 17 bases between. This CDR3 is built from 12 residues. Germline CDR1 reads SQVTM; CDR2 reads ANQGSEA.

The chain is built from TRBV14 and TRBJ1-2; the D is unclear. Per germline, CDR1 SGHDN and CDR2 FVKESK. The CDR3 length is 17 residues. With 0 bases removed from V and 5 bases from J, the gap between germline ends came to 19 bases. The CDR3 bases are TGTGCCAGCAGCCAAGACCCAGCCGGGTTCGCGGGTTATGGCTACACCTTC. Protein product: CASSQDPAGFAGYGYTF.

This rearrangement joins TRBV9 to TRBJ1-1, with 8 bases aligning to TRBD1. V lost 3 bases and J lost 4; bases outside the gene matches: 8. Germline V lookup: CDR1 SGDLS, CDR2 YYNGEE. CDR3 length: 15 amino acids. Here the CDR3 DNA reads TGTGCCAGCAGCGAGAGGGACAGGTCGGCCACTGAAGCTTTCTTT. It yields the protein CASSERDRSATEAFF.

This clonotype was seen once. The genes are TRBV20-1 and TRBJ2-1; TRBD2 matches 15 bases. V was pared by 8 bases and J by 7 bases, with 9 bases of the junction left unmatched. Germline CDR1 reads DFQATT; CDR2 reads SNEGSKA (reference sequence). The CDR3 runs to 15 residues. Written as DNA, the CDR3 is TGCAGTCTCCAGGGACTAGCGGGGGGCAGGAATGAGCAGTTCTTC. This translates into CSLQGLAGGRNEQFF.

The chain couples TRBV27 to TRBJ2-1; a possible D gene is TRBD2 (6 bases). V gave up 6 bases and J gave up 10 bases, with 22 bases separating them. Germline V CDR1 and CDR2: MNHEY, SMNVEV (reference sequence). This CDR3 comprises 15 residues. The CDR3 region is CASREGLATQGEQFF. Written as DNA, the CDR3 is TGTGCCAGCAGAGAGGGGCTAGCGACCCAAGGGGAGCAGTTCTTC.

CDR3 amino acids: CASSRGHNEKLFF. The CDR3 region has the DNA TGTGCCAGCAGCCGGGGTCATAATGAAAAACTGTTTTTT. The rearrangement joins TRBV6-5 to TRBJ1-4; no clear D. Germline V gene data show CDR1 as MNHEY and CDR2 as SVGAGI. With 6 bases removed from V and 4 bases from J, the gap between germline ends came to 9 bases. The CDR3 spans 13 residues.

The chain uses TRBV6-5 and TRBJ2-3; D is possibly TRBD2 (5 bases). Trimming shortened V by 5 bases and J by 11 bases, and 17 bases separated the two germline ends. Germline V gives CDR1 MNHEY, CDR2 SVGAGI. CDR3 length: 13 amino acids. The CDR3 here is CASSLSVADVQYF. CDR3 in DNA: TGTGCCAGCAGTCTTAGCGTGGCCGATGTGCAGTATTTT.

The V and J genes are TRBV7-9 and TRBJ2-7; the match to TRBD1 covers 8 bases. The V gene's germline CDR1 is SEHNR and CDR2 FQNEAQ (reference sequence). The CDR3 length is 14 residues. Trimming removed 5 bases from V and 4 bases from J; junction bases left unmatched: 7. DNA for the CDR3: TGTGCCAGCAGCAGACAGGGGCAGCCTTACGAGCAGTACTTC. Translated, it gives CASSRQGQPYEQYF.

CDR3 sequence reads: CASSQGGTSGSEANEQFF. For the CDR3, the DNA is TGTGCCAGCAGCCAAGGGGGGACAAGCGGGAGTGAGGCTAATGAGCAGTTCTTC. The genes are TRBV14 and TRBJ2-1, with 8 bases fitting TRBD2. The ends lost 1 base at V and 7 bases at J; junction bases unmatched: 15. The CDR3 covers 18 residues. Germline V gene data show CDR1 as SGHDN and CDR2 as FVKESK. Supplemented by reference TRBV14 and TRBJ2-1, the full variable domain reads EAGVTQFPSHSVIEKGQTVTLRCDPISGHDNLYWYRRVMGKEIKFLLHFVKESKQDESGMPNNRFLAERTGGTYSTLKVQPAELEDSGVYFCASSQGGTSGSEANEQFFGPGTRLTVL.

The genes are TRBV28 and TRBJ2-7, with no clear D. The V and J ends lost 5 bases and 4 bases respectively, with 12 bases between them. CDR3 length: 13 amino acids. Germline loops: CDR1 MDHEN, CDR2 SYDVKM. This CDR3 reads CASSPPEAYEQYF. The CDR3 nucleotides are TGTGCCAGCAGTCCCCCCGAAGCTTACGAGCAGTACTTC.

J is TRBJ1-2 and V is TRBV18; tentative D call: TRBD1 (6 bases). The CDR3 contains 16 residues. V was shortened by 3 bases and J by 6 bases, with 20 bases between the two germline ends. Germline CDR1 reads KGHSH; CDR2 reads LQKENI. The CDR3 coding sequence is TGTGCCAGCTCACCCCAATACGAGACAGGTTTGAATGGCTACACCTTC. This gives the protein CASSPQYETGLNGYTF.

The chain recombines TRBV5-6 with TRBJ1-1; D is uncertain. Trimming took 0 bases from V and 3 from J, leaving 9 bases between them. Germline V lookup: CDR1 SGHDT, CDR2 YYEEEE. The CDR3 runs to 14 residues. Here the CDR3 DNA reads TGTGCCAGCAGCTTGGGGGCAGAAGACACTGAAGCTTTCTTT. Translating it yields CASSLGAEDTEAFF.

This chain joins TRBV12-3 or TRBV12-4 and TRBJ2-3, with D maybe TRBD2 (6 bases). This CDR3 is built from 13 residues. V shed 6 bases and J shed 2 bases, with 9 bases lying between them. This CDR3 reads CASRADYTDTQYF. The CDR3 DNA reads as TGTGCCAGCAGAGCGGACTACACAGATACGCAGTATTTT.

The V gene is TRBV2, the J gene TRBJ1-2; TRBD1 agrees at 8 bases. Germline V gene data show CDR1 as SNHLY and CDR2 as FYNNEI. This CDR3 is built from 17 residues. V lost 6 bases to trimming and J lost 5 bases; unmatched junction nucleotides: 17. The CDR3 sequence: CASRFRDRRTRLYGYTF. CDR3 DNA: TGTGCCAGCAGATTTAGGGACAGGAGAACCCGACTGTATGGCTACACCTTC.

This chain links TRBV15 with TRBJ2-1; perhaps TRBD1 as D (6 bases). With 6 bases removed from V and 0 bases from J, the gap between germline ends came to 12 bases. The CDR3 is 15 residues long. CDR1 is LNHNV and CDR2 is YYDKDF in the germline V gene (reference sequence). The DNA for the CDR3 is TGTGCCACCAGAGAAGGGGGAAGCTCCTACAATGAGCAGTTCTTC. It yields the protein CATREGGSSYNEQFF.

The chain employs TRBV12-3 or TRBV12-4 and TRBJ1-5; D call uncertain. V dropped 6 bases and J dropped 4 bases, with 13 bases sitting between them. This CDR3 has 14 amino acids. CDR3 sequence reads: CASRVDGVNQPQHF. In nucleotides, the CDR3 is TGTGCCAGCAGGGTAGACGGGGTAAATCAGCCCCAGCATTTT.

This sequence joins TRBV27 and TRBJ2-7; D is possibly TRBD1 (6 bases). V lost 3 bases and J lost 2, with 8 bases in between. The CDR3 extends over 13 amino acids. From germline, CDR1 is MNHEY and CDR2 SMNVEV (reference sequence). The CDR3 bases are TGTGCCAGCAGTTTCAGGGGAACCTACGAGCAGTACTTC. It yields the protein CASSFRGTYEQYF.

The genes are TRBV4-3 and TRBJ2-7; 10 bases line up with TRBD2. Per the germline V gene, CDR1 is LGHNA and CDR2 is YSLEER. This CDR3 is 18 amino acids long. V lost 0 bases to trimming and J lost 4 bases; unmatched junction nucleotides: 12. CDR3 amino acids: CASSQERAGGPDLYEQYF. For the CDR3, the DNA is TGCGCCAGCAGCCAAGAGAGAGCGGGAGGGCCAGATCTTTACGAGCAGTACTTC.

V is TRBV20-1 and J is TRBJ2-5, with TRBD2 matching over 10 bases. Looked up from germline, CDR1 is DFQATT and CDR2 is SNEGSKA (reference sequence). V trimming: 1 base; J trimming: 5 bases; junction bases outside the gene matches: 4. This CDR3 has 14 amino acids. CDR3 residues: CSARASGSAETQYF. The CDR3 nucleotides are TGCAGTGCTAGAGCTAGCGGGAGCGCGGAGACCCAGTACTTC.